This T cell receptor (beta chain) was sequenced in a study of CD8+CD57+ T cells in acquired aplastic anemia. Study-wide context: On average, sorted CD4+ and CD8+ cells gave roughly 3 ug of DNA. General study findings and limits: Around 29 CD8+ CDR3 sequences were shared between patients and controls.

A word on this clonotype: Its antigen is unidentified.

In patients chosen for sequencing, flow cytometry had shown CD8+CD57+ cell expansion. By the time of blood sampling, patients had still received no therapy. Template material for TCR beta VDJ and CDR3 profiling consisted of genomic DNA. Using its own MiXCR run on the reads, TCRdb lists one record per CDR3 protein. In the table there are approximately 260,000 distinct CDR3 sequences, roughly 80% of which are singletons. Sequenced sample: sorted CD4+, CD8+, or CD8+CD57+ T cells (not recorded which) from PBMCs. This TCR came from a human donor with aplastic anemia.

The CDR3 loop reads CASPRASQQETQYF. CDR3 nucleotide sequence: TGTGCGTCCCCCAGAGCTAGTCAGCAAGAGACCCAGTACTTC. The V gene is TRBV15, the J gene TRBJ2-5; no reliable D call. Per the germline V gene, CDR1 is LNHNV and CDR2 is YYDKDF (reference sequence). The CDR3 runs to 14 residues.